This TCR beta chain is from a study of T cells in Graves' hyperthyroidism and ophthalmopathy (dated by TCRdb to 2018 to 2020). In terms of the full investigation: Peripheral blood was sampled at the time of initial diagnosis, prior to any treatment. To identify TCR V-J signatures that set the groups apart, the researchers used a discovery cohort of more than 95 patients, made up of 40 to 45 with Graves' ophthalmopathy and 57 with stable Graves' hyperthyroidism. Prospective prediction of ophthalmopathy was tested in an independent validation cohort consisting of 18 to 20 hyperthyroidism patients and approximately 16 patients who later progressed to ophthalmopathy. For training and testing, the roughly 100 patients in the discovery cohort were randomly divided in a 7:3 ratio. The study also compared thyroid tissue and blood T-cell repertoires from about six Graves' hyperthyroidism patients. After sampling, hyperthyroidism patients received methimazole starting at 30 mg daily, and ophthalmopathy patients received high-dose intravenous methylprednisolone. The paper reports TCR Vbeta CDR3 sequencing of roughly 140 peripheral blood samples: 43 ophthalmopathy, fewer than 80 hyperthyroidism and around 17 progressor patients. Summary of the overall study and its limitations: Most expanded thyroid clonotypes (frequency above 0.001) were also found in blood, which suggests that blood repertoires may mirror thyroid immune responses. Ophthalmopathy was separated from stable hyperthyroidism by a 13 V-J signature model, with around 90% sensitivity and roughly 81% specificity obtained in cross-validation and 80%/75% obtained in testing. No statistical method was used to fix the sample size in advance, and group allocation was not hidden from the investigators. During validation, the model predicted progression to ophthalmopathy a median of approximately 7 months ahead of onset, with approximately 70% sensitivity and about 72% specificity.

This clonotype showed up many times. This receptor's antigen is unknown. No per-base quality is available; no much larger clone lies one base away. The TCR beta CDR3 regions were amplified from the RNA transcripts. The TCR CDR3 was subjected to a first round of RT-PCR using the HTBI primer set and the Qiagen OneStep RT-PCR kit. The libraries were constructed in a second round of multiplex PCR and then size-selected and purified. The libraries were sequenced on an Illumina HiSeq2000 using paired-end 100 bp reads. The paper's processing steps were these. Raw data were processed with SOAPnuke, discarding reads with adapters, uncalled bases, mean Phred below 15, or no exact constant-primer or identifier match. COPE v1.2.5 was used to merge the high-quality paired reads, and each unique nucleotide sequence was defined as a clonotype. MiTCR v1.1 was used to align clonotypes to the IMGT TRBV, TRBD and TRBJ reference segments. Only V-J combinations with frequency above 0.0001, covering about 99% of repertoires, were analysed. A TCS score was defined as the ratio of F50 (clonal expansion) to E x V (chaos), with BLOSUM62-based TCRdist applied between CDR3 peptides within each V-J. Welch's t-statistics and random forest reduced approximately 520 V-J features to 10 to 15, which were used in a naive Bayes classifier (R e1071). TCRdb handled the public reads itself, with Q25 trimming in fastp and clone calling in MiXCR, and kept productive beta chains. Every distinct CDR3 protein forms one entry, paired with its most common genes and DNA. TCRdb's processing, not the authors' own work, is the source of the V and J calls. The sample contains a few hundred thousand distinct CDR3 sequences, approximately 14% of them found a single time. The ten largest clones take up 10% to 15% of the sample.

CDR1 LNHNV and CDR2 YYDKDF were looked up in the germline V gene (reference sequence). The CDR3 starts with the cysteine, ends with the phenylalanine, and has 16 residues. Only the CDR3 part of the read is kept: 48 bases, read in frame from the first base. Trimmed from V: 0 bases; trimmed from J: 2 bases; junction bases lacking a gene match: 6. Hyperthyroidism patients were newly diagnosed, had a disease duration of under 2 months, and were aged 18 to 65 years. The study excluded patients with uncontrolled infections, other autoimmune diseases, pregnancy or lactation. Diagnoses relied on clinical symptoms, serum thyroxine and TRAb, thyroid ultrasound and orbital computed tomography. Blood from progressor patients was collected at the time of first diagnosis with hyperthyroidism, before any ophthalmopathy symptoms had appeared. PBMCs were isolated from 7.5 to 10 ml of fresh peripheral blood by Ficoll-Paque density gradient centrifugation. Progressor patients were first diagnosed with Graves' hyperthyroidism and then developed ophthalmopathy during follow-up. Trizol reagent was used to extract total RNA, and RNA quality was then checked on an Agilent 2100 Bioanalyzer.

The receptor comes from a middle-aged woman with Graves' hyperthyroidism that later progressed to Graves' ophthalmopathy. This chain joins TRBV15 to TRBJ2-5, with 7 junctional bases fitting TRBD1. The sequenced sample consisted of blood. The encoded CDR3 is CATSRDSAGGQETQYF. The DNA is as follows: TGTGCCACCAGCAGAGATTCTGCAGGGGGACAAGAGACCCAGTACTTC. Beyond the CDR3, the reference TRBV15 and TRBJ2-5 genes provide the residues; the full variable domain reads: DAMVIQNPRYQVTQFGKPVTLSCSQTLNHNVMYWYQQKSSQAPKLLFHYYDKDFNNEADTPDNFQSRRPNTSFCFLDIRSPGLGDTAMYLCATSRDSAGGQETQYFGPGTRLLVL.